This T cell receptor beta chain was sequenced for a study of PD-1 blockade in classical Hodgkin lymphoma. Sample time point: cycle 4 day 1 (C4D1), after about 6 weeks of nivolumab. Each patient relapsed following autologous stem cell transplantation, and prior brentuximab vedotin exposure differed. Isolated CD8+ T cells were derived from thawed PBMCs through magnetic negative selection. From germline, CDR1 is WSHSY and CDR2 SAAADI. The CDR3 runs to 15 residues. Trimming removed 0 bases from V and 2 bases from J, with 11 bases in between. The protocol was immunoSEQ multiplex PCR, while the TCRdb copy is restricted to in-frame clones and leaves out a portion. Here the sample spans 15,000 to 20,000 clones, 88% being singletons.

The chain combines TRBV10-2 with TRBJ2-7, with TRBD1 as a possible D gene (5 bases). The TCR sequence derives from a human donor with classical Hodgkin lymphoma. Sample: CD8+ T cells from blood, taken before the fourth cycle of nivolumab. The CDR3 DNA is TGCGCCAGCAGTGAGTCCCGCAGGGCTGCCTACGAGCAGTACTTC. Translation: CASSESRRAAYEQYF.